The 6 T cell receptor beta chains below were found in one sample sequenced in a study of T cells after yellow fever vaccination. TCRdb re-called the 5' RACE reads with MiXCR, one entry per CDR3 protein. This sample carries hundreds of thousands of distinct CDR3 sequences, 8.7% of them seen once, and the ten largest clones take more than 15%. This sample comprised PBMCs, obtained on the day of the first yellow fever vaccination. These TCRs come from a man younger than 30 who received the YFV17D yellow fever vaccine.

The gene calls are TRBV19 and TRBJ1-2; 11 bases are a match to TRBD1. Germline V gene sequence: CDR1 LNHDA, CDR2 SQIVND (reference sequence). V shed 10 bases and J 4 bases; nucleotides not matched to a gene: 11. The CDR3 sequence is 15 residues long. CDR3 in amino acids: CATQSDRGRLYGYTF. CDR3 bases: TGTGCCACCCAATCGGACAGGGGGCGCCTCTATGGCTACACCTTC.

The chain is built from TRBV7-2 and TRBJ1-5; no firm D call. Germline V gene data show CDR1 as SGHTA and CDR2 as FQGNSA. Trimming left V 5 bases short and J 3 bases short, with 8 bases between. The CDR3 extends over 13 amino acids. The CDR3 loop reads CASSPTTNQPQHF. The CDR3 nucleotides are TGTGCCAGCAGCCCCACGACCAATCAGCCCCAGCATTTT.

The sample holds many counts of this clonotype. This rearrangement joins TRBV11-2 to TRBJ2-4; D uncertain. The CDR3 runs to 13 residues. Germline V CDR1 and CDR2: SGHAT, FQNNGV. Trimming removed 6 bases at V and 0 bases at J, with 6 bases between. The CDR3 DNA reads as TGTGCCAGCAGGCTACTAGCCAAAAACATTCAGTACTTC. Encoded protein: CASRLLAKNIQYF.

The chain couples TRBV7-8 to TRBJ2-1, with TRBD1 as a possible D gene (6 bases). Trimming left V 7 bases short and J 7 bases short, with 11 bases between. Germline V lookup: CDR1 SGHVS, CDR2 FQNEAQ. The CDR3 loop spans 12 amino acids. The CDR3 region has the DNA TGTGCCAGCACCTCCCAGGGGAATGAGCAGTTCTTC. Translated: CASTSQGNEQFF.

A remark on this clonotype: At one end, the junction sequence differs from germline, possibly due to a read error. V gene TRBV7-2 combines with J gene TRBJ2-5; 10 bases map to TRBD1. The CDR3 sequence is 19 residues long. The germline V gene encodes CDR1 SGHTA and CDR2 FQGNSA. The CDR3 sequence: CASSVAVGTGEYLEETQYF. CDR3 sequence (DNA): TGTGCCAGCAGCGTAGCCGTGGGGACAGGGGAATATTTGGAAGAGACCCAGTACTTC. Looking up the rest from reference TRBV7-2 and TRBJ2-5 gives the full variable domain: GAGVSQSPSNKVTEKGKDVELRCDPISGHTALYWYRQSLGQGLEFLIYFQGNSAPDKSGLPSDRFSAERTGGSVSTLTIQRTQQEDSAVYLCASSVAVGTGEYLEETQYFGPGTRLLVL.

Many counts were recorded for this clonotype. DNA of the CDR3: TGTGCCAGCAGCCCCCTCGGGGTTAGCGATGAGCAGTTCTTC. Protein: CASSPLGVSDEQFF. The J gene is TRBJ2-1, the V gene TRBV14; possibly TRBD2 for D (5 bases). The CDR3 has 14 residues. Germline CDR1 and CDR2: SGHDN and FVKESK. V was pared by 4 bases and J by 8 bases, with 15 bases between.